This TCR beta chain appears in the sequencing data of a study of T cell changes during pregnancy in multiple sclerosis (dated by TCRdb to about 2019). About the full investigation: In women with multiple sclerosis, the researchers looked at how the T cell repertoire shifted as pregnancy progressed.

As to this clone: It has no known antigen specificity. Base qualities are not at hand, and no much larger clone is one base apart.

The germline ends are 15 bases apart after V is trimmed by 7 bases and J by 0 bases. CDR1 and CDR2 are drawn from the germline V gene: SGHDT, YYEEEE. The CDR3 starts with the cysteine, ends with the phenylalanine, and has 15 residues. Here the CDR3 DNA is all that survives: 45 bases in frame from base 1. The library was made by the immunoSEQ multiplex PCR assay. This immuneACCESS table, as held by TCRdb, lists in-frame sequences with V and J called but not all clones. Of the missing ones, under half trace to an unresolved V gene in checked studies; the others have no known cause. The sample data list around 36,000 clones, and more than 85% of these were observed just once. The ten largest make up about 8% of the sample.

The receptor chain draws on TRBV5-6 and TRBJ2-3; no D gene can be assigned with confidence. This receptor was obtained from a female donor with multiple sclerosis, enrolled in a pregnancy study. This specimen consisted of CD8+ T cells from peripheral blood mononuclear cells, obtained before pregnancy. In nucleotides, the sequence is TGTGCCAGCGATCTCATGATAACTAGCACAGATACGCAGTATTTT. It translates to CASDLMITSTDTQYF.